The T cell receptor beta chain under discussion was sequenced for a study of PD-1 blockade in mismatch repair-deficient tumors. Looking at the study overall: Patients had about 13 mismatch repair-deficient cancer types and were previously treated and progressing.

About this clone: Its antigen is unidentified.

PCR or immunohistochemistry showed mismatch repair deficiency in every enrolled patient. Three pembrolizumab responders had their TCRs sequenced. General study points: Tumor-resident clones, often absent from pretreatment blood, expanded after pembrolizumab and then contracted.

Sequenced by immunoSEQ multiplex PCR; TCRdb stores in-frame clones only, minus some. Of approximately 37,000 clones listed, 70% to 90% were seen once; the top ten hold around 3.9%. V lost 5 bases, J lost 4 bases, and 18 bases lay in between. CDR1 and CDR2 (germline): SEHNR, FQNEAQ (reference sequence). The CDR3 spans 15 residues. The source of this sequence is an adult with mismatch repair-deficient cancer. The sample consisted of peripheral blood, taken approximately 80 weeks after starting pembrolizumab. The chain couples TRBV7-9 to TRBJ2-7, with a weak D call TRBD2 (5 bases). CDR3 DNA sequence: TGTGCCAGCAGCAACCGGGAAACAGTTTCTTACGAGCAGTACTTC. It is translated as CASSNRETVSYEQYF.